The 20 T cell receptor beta chains reported below all come from one sample, sequenced in a study of Graves' ophthalmopathy and Graves' hyperthyroidism. Investigators amplified TCR beta CDR3 regions from RNA transcripts. The workflow started with a first-round RT-PCR run with HTBI primers and then moved on to a second-round multiplex PCR. TCRdb reprocessed the multiplex PCR reads via MiXCR and lists one record per CDR3 protein. The sample gives around 1,200,000 distinct CDR3 sequences, less than 45% of which show up once; roughly 11% is in the top ten. Sequencing was carried out using peripheral blood or thyroid tissue (not recorded which). These receptor sequences come from an adult man with Graves' hyperthyroidism.

Of note for this clonotype: The junction departs from the called germline gene at one end, perhaps through a read error. This chain joins TRBV10-3 and TRBJ2-6; D not certain. The CDR3 length is 15 residues. Germline CDR1 and CDR2: ENHRY and SYGVKD. The CDR3 here is CASSYGISGANVLTF. As DNA, the CDR3 is TGTGCCAGCAGTTACGGCATCTCTGGGGCCAACGTCCTGACTTTC.

This clonotype was recorded many times. J is TRBJ1-5 and V is TRBV3-1, with D hard to call. The germline V gene has CDR1 LGHDT and CDR2 YNNKEL (reference sequence). This CDR3 has 14 amino acids. The V end lost 1 base, the J end lost 6 bases, and 10 bases lay between the germline ends. Here the CDR3 reads CASSQGSLGQPQHF. The CDR3 DNA reads TGTGCCAGCAGCCAAGGGAGTCTTGGTCAGCCCCAGCATTTT.

This chain connects TRBV15 to TRBJ2-5; a weak D match, TRBD2 (5 bases). From germline, CDR1 is LNHNV and CDR2 YYDKDF (reference sequence). Deletions cut 0 bases from V and 5 bases from J, with 7 bases between. This CDR3 spans 13 amino acids. CDR3 residues: CATSREQRETQYF. As DNA, the CDR3 is TGTGCCACCAGCAGAGAACAGCGGGAGACCCAGTACTTC. Full variable domain (rest looked up from reference TRBV15 and TRBJ2-5): DAMVIQNPRYQVTQFGKPVTLSCSQTLNHNVMYWYQQKSSQAPKLLFHYYDKDFNNEADTPDNFQSRRPNTSFCFLDIRSPGLGDTAMYLCATSREQRETQYFGPGTRLLVL.

This clonotype was detected only a few times. V gene TRBV20-1 combines with J gene TRBJ1-5, with 11 bases aligning to TRBD1. The junction had 6 bases not matched to a gene; V was cut back by 6 bases and J by 5 bases. The CDR3 spans 14 residues. Germline lookup yields CDR1 DFQATT and CDR2 SNEGSKA (reference sequence). Written as DNA, the CDR3 is TGCAGTGCCAGGACAGGGGGCTTTGATCAGCCCCAGCATTTT. This translates into CSARTGGFDQPQHF.

The V call is TRBV7-2, the J call TRBJ1-6; D gene ambiguous. Trimming cost V 5 bases and J 3 bases, with 11 bases left between them. Germline CDR1 reads SGHTA; CDR2 reads FQGNSA. This CDR3 is 15 amino acids long. The CDR3 DNA is TGTGCCAGCAGCCAAATGACGGTCTATAATTCACCCCTCCACTTT. Protein sequence: CASSQMTVYNSPLHF.

This chain joins TRBV7-2 and TRBJ2-5; D unresolved. Per germline, CDR1 SGHTA and CDR2 FQGNSA. CDR3 length equals 13 residues. Trimming pared 9 bases from V and 5 bases from J, leaving 16 bases between. CDR3 coding DNA: TGTGCCAGTACGGAGCTTTCAAAGGAGACCCAGTACTTC. It encodes CASTELSKETQYF.

The J gene is TRBJ2-7, the V gene TRBV12-3 or TRBV12-4; 8 bases match TRBD2. The J segment lost 0 bases and the V segment lost 4 bases, leaving 8 bases of the junction unmatched. This CDR3 has 16 amino acids. Here the CDR3 reads CASSSSHGTSSYEQYF. For the CDR3, the DNA is TGTGCCAGCAGTTCTAGCCATGGGACTAGCTCCTACGAGCAGTACTTC.

There are many counts of this clonotype. The chain joins TRBV12-3 or TRBV12-4 to TRBJ1-6, with 7 bases fitting TRBD1. V shed 4 bases and J 8 bases; nucleotides not matched to a gene: 5. The CDR3 is 14 residues long. Written as DNA, the CDR3 is TGTGCCAGCAGTTACAGGGGAGCGGATTCACCCCTCCACTTT. Translated, it gives CASSYRGADSPLHF.

This clonotype came up many times. The junction does not match germline at one end; this may be a read error. For the CDR3, the DNA is TGTGCCAGCAGTGAAGGTATAGGGGGGTACATTTTT. It is translated as CASSEGIGGYIF. The rearrangement links TRBV25-1 to TRBJ1-6; a weak D match, TRBD1 (6 bases). The germline V gene encodes CDR1 MGHDK and CDR2 SYGVNS. The CDR3 sequence is 12 residues long.

The genes are TRBV9 and TRBJ1-2; 7 positions agree with TRBD1. The V segment lost 3 bases and the J segment 3 bases; nucleotides outside the gene matches: 11. Germline loops: CDR1 SGDLS, CDR2 YYNGEE. The CDR3 covers 16 residues. The CDR3 loop reads CASSAGGGGFDYGYTF. In nucleotides, the CDR3 is TGTGCCAGCAGCGCAGGGGGGGGGGGATTCGACTATGGCTACACCTTC. Combining the CDR3 with reference TRBV9 and TRBJ1-2 gives the whole variable domain DSGVTQTPKHLITATGQRVTLRCSPRSGDLSVYWYQQSLDQGLQFLIQYYNGEERAKGNILERFSAQQFPDLHSELNLSSLELGDSALYFCASSAGGGGFDYGYTFGSGTRLTVV.

This clonotype was counted between two and nine times. The rearrangement links TRBV7-2 to TRBJ2-5; D may be TRBD1 (5 bases). Germline V lookup: CDR1 SGHTA, CDR2 FQGNSA. The CDR3 consists of 14 residues. Trimming removed 0 bases from V and 6 bases from J, with 11 bases in between. The CDR3 DNA follows: TGTGCCAGCAGCTTAGCAGTGGCAGGGAAGACCCAGTACTTC. Translated, it gives CASSLAVAGKTQYF.

The chain is built from TRBV25-1 and TRBJ1-2; D ambiguous. Germline-derived CDR1 and CDR2 are MGHDK and SYGVNS. The CDR3 length is 10 residues. DNA of the CDR3: TGTGCTAGAGAGAACTATGGCTACACCTTC. Translation: CARENYGYTF.

Ten or more counts support this clonotype. This chain links TRBV7-2 with TRBJ2-5; 7 bases fit TRBD1. Germline V lookup: CDR1 SGHTA, CDR2 FQGNSA. V was clipped by 6 bases and J by 2 bases; unmatched bases: 21. The CDR3 is 19 residues long. CDR3 bases: TGTGCCAGCAGGTCAACAGGGGTCGGGACGATGGCCCTACAAGAGACCCAGTACTTC. Residues: CASRSTGVGTMALQETQYF.

CDR3 sequence: CASSRRRTGQNSPLHF. The CDR3 nucleotides read TGTGCCAGCAGCCGGCGGAGGACAGGGCAGAATTCACCCCTCCACTTT. The chain has TRBV2 and TRBJ1-6; 8 nucleotides agree with TRBD1. The V and J ends lost 6 bases and 7 bases, in that order; junction bases with no gene match: 11. Germline CDR1 reads SNHLY; CDR2 reads FYNNEI. The CDR3 is 16 residues long.

The chain combines TRBV2 with TRBJ2-7; a possible D gene is TRBD2 (6 bases). In germline, CDR1 is SNHLY, CDR2 FYNNEI. The ends were cut back, 10 bases at V and 1 base at J, with 32 bases in the middle. The length of the CDR3 is 19 residues. The DNA for the CDR3 is TGTGCCAACAGAGGTGACTCCTCAGGATCCAGCGGGTCTTCCTACGAGCAGTACTTC. Its protein product is CANRGDSSGSSGSSYEQYF. Using reference TRBV2 and TRBJ2-7 for the parts outside the CDR3, the full variable domain is EPEVTQTPSHQVTQMGQEVILRCVPISNHLYFYWYRQILGQKVEFLVSFYNNEISEKSEIFDDQFSVERPDGSNFTLKIRSTKLEDSAMYFCANRGDSSGSSGSSYEQYFGPGTRLTVT.

This clonotype was counted at least ten times. The rearrangement uses TRBV5-1 and TRBJ1-1, with D perhaps matching TRBD1 (5 bases). V dropped 4 bases and J dropped 3 bases, with 13 bases sitting between them. This CDR3 has 14 amino acids. Germline V gene lookup returns CDR1 SGHRS and CDR2 YFSETQ. The CDR3, as DNA: TGCGCCAGCAGCCCATGGACACCGCACACTGAAGCTTTCTTT. It translates to CASSPWTPHTEAFF. The full variable domain, its missing parts supplied by reference TRBV5-1 and TRBJ1-1, is KAGVTQTPRYLIKTRGQQVTLSCSPISGHRSVSWYQQTPGQGLQFLFEYFSETQRNKGNFPGRFSGRQFSNSRSEMNVSTLELGDSALYLCASSPWTPHTEAFFGQGTRLTVV.

V gene TRBV6-1 combines with J gene TRBJ1-6, with TRBD1 identical over 8 bases. CDR3 size: 17 residues. V shed 5 bases, J shed 5 bases, and the junction held 11 bases outside the gene matches. The germline V gene encodes CDR1 MNHNS and CDR2 SASEGT. CDR3: CASSTNTGGLDNSPLHF. The DNA for the CDR3 is TGTGCCAGCAGTACAAATACAGGGGGGTTAGATAATTCACCCCTCCACTTT.

This clonotype was detected ten times or more. V is TRBV12-3 or TRBV12-4 and J is TRBJ1-1, with D unclear. V was cut by 6 bases and J by 0 bases, with 11 bases left in between. The CDR3 is 14 residues long. The DNA of the CDR3 is TGTGCCAGCAGCTTGAACGAGATGAACACTGAAGCTTTCTTT. Protein product: CASSLNEMNTEAFF.

The table lists this clonotype with a few counts. The chain recombines TRBV4-1 with TRBJ1-2; D not resolved. CDR3 length: 15 residues. Germline-derived CDR1 and CDR2 are MGHRA and YSYEKL. V was cut by 2 bases and J by 4 bases, with 14 bases left in between. The CDR3 spells CASSQPYPDVYGYTF. The CDR3 nucleotides are TGCGCCAGCAGCCAACCCTATCCGGATGTCTATGGCTACACCTTC.

This chain links TRBV3-1 with TRBJ2-5; D assignment may be TRBD1 or TRBD2 (5 bases each). Germline V gene sequence: CDR1 LGHDT, CDR2 YNNKEL (reference sequence). Trimming took off 0 bases at V and 7 bases at J, with 12 bases between the two ends. This CDR3 has 14 residues. This CDR3 reads CASSQDMRGATQYF. CDR3 coding DNA: TGTGCCAGCAGCCAAGATATGAGGGGCGCGACCCAGTACTTC.